One and the same sample provided the 17 T cell receptor beta chains below, sequenced in a study of cytomegalovirus exposure and HLA in healthy donors. PCR employed 60 Vbeta and 13 Jbeta primers. Libraries were prepared by immunoSEQ multiplex PCR; TCRdb keeps only in-frame clonotypes and omits some of them. The table records approximately 110,000 clones, 82% of them present only once. Material: PBMCs. Source of these receptors: a young man in good health and CMV-seropositive.

In this sample, this clone turned up once. This chain uses TRBV5-4 with TRBJ2-5, with 11 positions matching TRBD2. The CDR3 is made up of 15 amino acids. Germline V gene sequence: CDR1 SGHNT, CDR2 YYREEE (reference sequence). J was trimmed by 5 bases and V by 4 bases; bases with no gene match: 7. The CDR3 bases are TGTGCCAGCAGCCCAACTAGCGGGAGTAGGGAGACCCAGTACTTC. Encoded protein: CASSPTSGSRETQYF.

The CDR3 loop is CATSREYRTEAFF. CDR3 bases: TGTGCCACCAGCAGAGAATATCGCACTGAAGCTTTCTTT. J is TRBJ1-1 and V is TRBV15; D is undetermined. This CDR3 contains 13 residues. In germline, CDR1 is LNHNV, CDR2 YYDKDF (reference sequence). Trimming took 0 bases from V and 4 from J, leaving 6 bases between them. Full variable domain (outside the CDR3, taken from reference TRBV15 and TRBJ1-1): DAMVIQNPRYQVTQFGKPVTLSCSQTLNHNVMYWYQQKSSQAPKLLFHYYDKDFNNEADTPDNFQSRRPNTSFCFLDIRSPGLGDTAMYLCATSREYRTEAFFGQGTRLTVV.

CDR3 nucleotide sequence: TGTGCCAGCAGCTTACAGGGTTGGATTGTGACCCAGTACTTC. This gives the protein CASSLQGWIVTQYF. The chain uses TRBV5-6 and TRBJ2-5, with D tentatively TRBD1 (6 bases). Germline CDR1 and CDR2: SGHDT and YYEEEE. V was pared by 2 bases and J by 7 bases, with 15 bases between. The CDR3 has 14 amino acids.

This clone was observed once. The genes are TRBV5-1 and TRBJ1-2, with a tentative D call TRBD1 (6 bases). The CDR3 is 15 residues long. V was pared by 2 bases and J by 2 bases, with 13 bases between. CDR1 and CDR2 (germline): SGHRS, YFSETQ. CDR3 amino acids: CASSFTSGTNYGYTF. DNA for the CDR3: TGCGCCAGCAGCTTTACAAGCGGGACAAACTATGGCTACACCTTC.

A word on this clone: This CDR3 is also generated by other DNA sequences in the sample. J is TRBJ2-3 and V is TRBV6-5; 7 positions agree with TRBD2. Unmatched junction bases numbered 5, after V lost 0 bases and J lost 2 bases. The CDR3 contains 16 residues. Germline V gene sequence: CDR1 MNHEY, CDR2 SVGAGI. The CDR3: CASSYSGGGFTDTQYF. DNA of the CDR3: TGTGCCAGCAGTTACTCGGGGGGGGGATTCACAGATACGCAGTATTTT.

CDR3 nucleotide sequence: TGTGTCCAGCGGCTAGCGGGGACCAACACCGGGGAGCTGTTTTTT. Its translation: CVQRLAGTNTGELFF. The V call is TRBV7-9, the J call TRBJ2-2; TRBD2 matches at 9 bases. The CDR3 length is 15 residues. In germline, CDR1 is SEHNR, CDR2 FQNEAQ (reference sequence).

This chain uses TRBV27 with TRBJ1-1; D is unresolved. The ends were cut back, 6 bases at V and 4 bases at J, with 12 bases in the middle. This CDR3 has 13 residues. Germline V CDR1 and CDR2: MNHEY, SMNVEV (reference sequence). CDR3 sequence (DNA): TGTGCCAGCAGAAGAGAACGGGGCACTGAAGCTTTCTTT. Translating gives CASRRERGTEAFF.

The CDR3 is CASSSGANYGYTF. CDR3 in DNA: TGCGCCAGCAGCTCAGGGGCGAACTATGGCTACACCTTC. The J gene is TRBJ1-2, the V gene TRBV5-1; weak D call: TRBD1 (6 bases). CDR3 length equals 13 residues. Germline V gene data show CDR1 as SGHRS and CDR2 as YFSETQ. V gave up 3 bases and J gave up 2 bases, with 8 bases separating them.

As regards this clone: Other DNA sequences from this sample encode an identical CDR3 as well. The V and J genes are TRBV5-4 and TRBJ1-1, with no clear D. V gave up 0 bases and J gave up 0 bases, with 3 bases separating them. The CDR3 loop spans 13 amino acids. Germline values: CDR1 SGHNT, CDR2 YYREEE (reference sequence). As DNA, the CDR3 is TGTGCCAGCAGCTTGGTAGTGAACACTGAAGCTTTCTTT. Protein: CASSLVVNTEAFF. The entire variable domain, with the rest obtained from reference TRBV5-4 and TRBJ1-1, is as follows: ETGVTQSPTHLIKTRGQQVTLRCSSQSGHNTVSWYQQALGQGPQFIFQYYREEENGRGNFPPRFSGLQFPNYSSELNVNALELDDSALYLCASSLVVNTEAFFGQGTRLTVV.

The chain couples TRBV7-9 to TRBJ1-5, with D unclear. In germline, CDR1 is SEHNR, CDR2 FQNEAQ (reference sequence). Trimming took 5 bases from V and 1 from J, leaving 9 bases between them. The CDR3 spans 14 residues. The CDR3 coding sequence is TGTGCCAGCAGCCCGATCCGGAGCAATCAGCCCCAGCATTTT. This codes for CASSPIRSNQPQHF.

CDR3 sequence reads: CASSEMDRADYEQYF. The CDR3 region has the DNA TGTGCCAGCAGTGAAATGGACAGGGCGGACTACGAGCAGTACTTC. V gene TRBV6-1 combines with J gene TRBJ2-7, with TRBD1 matching 8 bases. Per germline, CDR1 MNHNS and CDR2 SASEGT. The junction had 6 bases not matched to a gene; V was cut back by 2 bases and J by 3 bases. This CDR3 has 15 residues.

This chain links TRBV19 with TRBJ1-2, with TRBD1 matching over 7 bases. This CDR3 spans 14 amino acids. Germline V gives CDR1 LNHDA, CDR2 SQIVND (reference sequence). V shed 3 bases, J shed 5 bases, and the junction held 6 bases outside the gene matches. The DNA for the CDR3 is TGTGCCAGTAGTATCCCATGGACAGGATATGGCTACACCTTC. It yields the protein CASSIPWTGYGYTF.

The chain couples TRBV28 to TRBJ2-7, with D possibly being TRBD1 (6 bases). Germline V gene sequence: CDR1 MDHEN, CDR2 SYDVKM. V was cut by 1 base and J by 0 bases, with 10 bases left in between. The CDR3 sequence is 15 residues long. CDR3 region: CASSLSGTNSYEQYV. In DNA, the CDR3 is TGTGCCAGCAGTTTATCCGGGACAAACTCCTACGAGCAGTACGTC.

This clone has only one observation. The V call is TRBV10-3, the J call TRBJ2-2; 8 bases fit TRBD1. The junction had 4 bases not matched to a gene; V was cut back by 5 bases and J by 2 bases. The CDR3 length is 15 residues. Germline CDR1 is ENHRY and CDR2 is SYGVKD. The CDR3 loop is CAISPGQGNTGELFF. The CDR3 nucleotides read TGTGCCATCAGTCCCGGACAGGGAAACACCGGGGAGCTGTTTTTT.

Of note for this clone: This specimen includes other DNA sequences encoding the same CDR3. V is TRBV6-6 and J is TRBJ2-5; 8 positions match TRBD1. The CDR3 is 14 residues long. The germline V gene has CDR1 MNHNY and CDR2 SVGAGI (reference sequence). Trimming at V came to 10 bases and at J to 5 bases, leaving 12 bases not matched to a gene. This CDR3 is CATTRQGLEETQYF. CDR3 sequence (DNA): TGTGCCACCACAAGACAGGGGCTAGAGGAGACCCAGTACTTC.

V usage is TRBV5-4 and J usage is TRBJ2-1; D is ambiguous. The germline gives CDR1 SGHNT, CDR2 YYREEE (reference sequence). Trimming cost V 4 bases and J 7 bases, with 9 bases left between them. This CDR3 is 12 amino acids long. CDR3 loop: CASSGGRNEQFF. The CDR3 region has the DNA TGTGCCAGCAGCGGCGGCCGGAATGAGCAGTTCTTC.

This rearrangement joins TRBV7-2 to TRBJ2-3, with D possibly matching TRBD1 (6 bases). Germline-derived CDR1 and CDR2 are SGHTA and FQGNSA. This CDR3 has 15 amino acids. V shed 2 bases and J shed 1 base, with 10 bases lying between them. CDR3 coding DNA: TGTGCCAGCAGCTTACAGGGGTTAGGCACAGATACGCAGTATTTT. This codes for CASSLQGLGTDTQYF.